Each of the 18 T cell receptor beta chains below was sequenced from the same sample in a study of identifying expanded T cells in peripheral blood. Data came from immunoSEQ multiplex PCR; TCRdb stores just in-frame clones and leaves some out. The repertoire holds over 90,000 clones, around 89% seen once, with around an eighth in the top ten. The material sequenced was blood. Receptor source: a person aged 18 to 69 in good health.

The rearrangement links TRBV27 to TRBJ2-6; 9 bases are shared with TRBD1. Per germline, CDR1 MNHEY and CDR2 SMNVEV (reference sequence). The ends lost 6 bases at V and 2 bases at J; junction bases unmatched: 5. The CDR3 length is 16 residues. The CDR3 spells CASRGQGMAGANVLTF. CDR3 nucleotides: TGTGCCAGCAGGGGACAGGGTATGGCTGGGGCCAACGTCCTGACTTTC.

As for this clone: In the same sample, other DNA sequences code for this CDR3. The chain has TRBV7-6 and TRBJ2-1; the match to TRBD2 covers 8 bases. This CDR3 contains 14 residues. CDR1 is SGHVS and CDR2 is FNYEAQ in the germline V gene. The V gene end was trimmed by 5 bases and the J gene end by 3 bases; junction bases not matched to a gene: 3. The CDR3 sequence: CASSPGTSYNEQFF. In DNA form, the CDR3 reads TGTGCCAGCAGCCCCGGGACTAGCTACAATGAGCAGTTCTTC.

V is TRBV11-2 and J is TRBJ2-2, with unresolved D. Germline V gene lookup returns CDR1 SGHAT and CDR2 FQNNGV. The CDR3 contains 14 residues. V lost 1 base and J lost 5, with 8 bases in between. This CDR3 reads CASSLVGWTGELFF. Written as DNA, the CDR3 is TGTGCCAGCAGCTTAGTTGGCTGGACCGGGGAGCTGTTTTTT. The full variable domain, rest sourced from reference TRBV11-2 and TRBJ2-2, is EAGVAQSPRYKIIEKRQSVAFWCNPISGHATLYWYQQILGQGPKLLIQFQNNGVVDDSQLPKDRFSAERLKGVDSTLKIQPAKLEDSAVYLCASSLVGWTGELFFGEGSRLTVL.

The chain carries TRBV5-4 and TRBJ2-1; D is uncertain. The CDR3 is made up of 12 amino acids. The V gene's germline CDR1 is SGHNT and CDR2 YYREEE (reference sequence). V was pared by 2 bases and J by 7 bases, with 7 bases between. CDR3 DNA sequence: TGTGCCAGCAGCTTAGGGTTTAATGAGCAGTTCTTC. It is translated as CASSLGFNEQFF.

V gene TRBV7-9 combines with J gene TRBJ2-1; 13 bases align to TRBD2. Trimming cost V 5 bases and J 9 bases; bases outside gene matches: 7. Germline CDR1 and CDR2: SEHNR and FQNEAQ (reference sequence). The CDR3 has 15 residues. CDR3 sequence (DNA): TGTGCCAGCAGCCTTGGACTAGCGGGAGTGGTTGAGCAGTTCTTC. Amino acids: CASSLGLAGVVEQFF.

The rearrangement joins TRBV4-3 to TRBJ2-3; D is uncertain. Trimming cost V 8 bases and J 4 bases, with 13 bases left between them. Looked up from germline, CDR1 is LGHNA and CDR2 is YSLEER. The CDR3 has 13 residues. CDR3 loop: CASSQWASDTQYF. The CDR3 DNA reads TGCGCCAGCTCACAGTGGGCCTCAGATACGCAGTATTTT.

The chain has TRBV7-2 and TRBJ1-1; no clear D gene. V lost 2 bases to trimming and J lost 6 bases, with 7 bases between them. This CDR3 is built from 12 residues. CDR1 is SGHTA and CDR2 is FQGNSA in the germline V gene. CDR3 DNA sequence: TGTGCCAGCAGCTTAAATAATCCTGAAGCTTTCTTT. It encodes CASSLNNPEAFF. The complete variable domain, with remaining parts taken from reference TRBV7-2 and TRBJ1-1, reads GAGVSQSPSNKVTEKGKDVELRCDPISGHTALYWYRQSLGQGLEFLIYFQGNSAPDKSGLPSDRFSAERTGGSVSTLTIQRTQQEDSAVYLCASSLNNPEAFFGQGTRLTVV.

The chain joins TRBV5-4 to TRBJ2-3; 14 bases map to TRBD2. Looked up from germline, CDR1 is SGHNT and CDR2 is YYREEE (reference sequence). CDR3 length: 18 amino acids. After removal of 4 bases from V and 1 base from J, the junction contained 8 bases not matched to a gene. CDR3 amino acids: CASSPRMGLAGGTDTQYF. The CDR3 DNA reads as TGTGCCAGCAGCCCCCGGATGGGACTAGCGGGGGGCACAGATACGCAGTATTTT.

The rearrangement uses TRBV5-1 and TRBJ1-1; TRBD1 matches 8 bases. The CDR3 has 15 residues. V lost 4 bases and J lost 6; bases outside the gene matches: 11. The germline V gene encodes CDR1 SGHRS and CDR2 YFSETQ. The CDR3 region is CASSRPDREAPEAFF. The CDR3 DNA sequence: TGCGCCAGCAGCCGCCCGGACAGGGAGGCGCCTGAAGCTTTCTTT. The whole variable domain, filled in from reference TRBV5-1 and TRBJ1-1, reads KAGVTQTPRYLIKTRGQQVTLSCSPISGHRSVSWYQQTPGQGLQFLFEYFSETQRNKGNFPGRFSGRQFSNSRSEMNVSTLELGDSALYLCASSRPDREAPEAFFGQGTRLTVV.

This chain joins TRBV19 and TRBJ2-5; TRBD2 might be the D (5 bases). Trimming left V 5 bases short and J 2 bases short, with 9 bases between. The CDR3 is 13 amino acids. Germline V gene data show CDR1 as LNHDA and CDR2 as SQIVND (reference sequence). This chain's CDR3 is CASSPGVQETQYF. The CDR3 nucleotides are TGTGCCAGTAGTCCCGGGGTACAAGAGACCCAGTACTTC.

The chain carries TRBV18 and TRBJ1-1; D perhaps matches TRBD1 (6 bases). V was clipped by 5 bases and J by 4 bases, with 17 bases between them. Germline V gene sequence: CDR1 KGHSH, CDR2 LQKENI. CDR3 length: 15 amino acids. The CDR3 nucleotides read TGTGCCAGCTCAGCGTGGGATGCAGGGGTCACTGAAGCTTTCTTT. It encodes CASSAWDAGVTEAFF.

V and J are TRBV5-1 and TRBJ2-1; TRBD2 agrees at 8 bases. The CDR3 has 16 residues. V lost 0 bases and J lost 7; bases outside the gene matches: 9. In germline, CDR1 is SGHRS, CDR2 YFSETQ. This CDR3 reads CASSLDVGGGPNEQFF. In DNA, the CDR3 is TGCGCCAGCAGCTTGGACGTTGGCGGGGGGCCGAATGAGCAGTTCTTC.

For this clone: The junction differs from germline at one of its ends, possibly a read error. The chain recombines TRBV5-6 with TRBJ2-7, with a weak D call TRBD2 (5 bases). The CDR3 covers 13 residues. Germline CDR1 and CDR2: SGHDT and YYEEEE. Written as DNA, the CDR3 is TGTGCCAGCAGCTCGGACTTCTCCCACGAGCAGTACTTC. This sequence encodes CASSSDFSHEQYF.

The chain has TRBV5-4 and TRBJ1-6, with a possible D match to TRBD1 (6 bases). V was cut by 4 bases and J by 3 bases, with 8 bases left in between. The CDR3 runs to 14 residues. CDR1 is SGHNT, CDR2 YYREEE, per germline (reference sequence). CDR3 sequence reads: CASSRTDYNSPLHF. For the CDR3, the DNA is TGTGCCAGCAGCCGGACAGACTATAATTCACCCCTCCACTTT. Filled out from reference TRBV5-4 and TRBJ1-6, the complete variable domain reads ETGVTQSPTHLIKTRGQQVTLRCSSQSGHNTVSWYQQALGQGPQFIFQYYREEENGRGNFPPRFSGLQFPNYSSELNVNALELDDSALYLCASSRTDYNSPLHFGNGTRLTVT.

The CDR3 DNA is TGCGCCACCGGAGGGAGGGACAACGATGAAAAACTGTTTTTT. It yields the protein CATGGRDNDEKLFF. The rearrangement links TRBV10-2 to TRBJ1-4, with D possibly being TRBD1 (6 bases). There are 14 residues in the CDR3. Trimming left V 10 bases short and J 6 bases short, with 18 bases between. The germline V gene encodes CDR1 WSHSY and CDR2 SAAADI.

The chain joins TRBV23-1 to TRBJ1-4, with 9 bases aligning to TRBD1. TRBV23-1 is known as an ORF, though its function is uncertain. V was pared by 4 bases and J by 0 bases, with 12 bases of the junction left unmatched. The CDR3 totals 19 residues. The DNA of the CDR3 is TGCGCCAGCAGTCGGAACCGGGACAGGGTTTGCGCAACTAATGAAAAACTGTTTTTT. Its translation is CASSRNRDRVCATNEKLFF.

CDR3 amino acids: CARVLDRASYEQYF. CDR3 nucleotide sequence: TGTGCCAGGGTTTTAGACAGGGCCTCCTACGAGCAGTACTTC. V usage is TRBV5-6 and J usage is TRBJ2-7, with 7 bases that match TRBD1. Germline assignment: CDR1 SGHDT and CDR2 YYEEEE. Germline trimming cut 8 bases from V and 0 bases from J; bases unmatched to any gene: 8. CDR3 size: 14 residues.

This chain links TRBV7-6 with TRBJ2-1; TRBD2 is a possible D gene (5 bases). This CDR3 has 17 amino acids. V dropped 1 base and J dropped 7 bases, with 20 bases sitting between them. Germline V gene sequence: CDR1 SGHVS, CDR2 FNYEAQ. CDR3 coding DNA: TGTGCCAGCAGCTTAGAGCTGTACGGCATACGAGGGAATGAGCAGTTCTTC. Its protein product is CASSLELYGIRGNEQFF.